The rows below give T cell receptor beta chains drawn from one sample of a study of post-analysis software for immune sequencing data. TCRdb reanalysed the PCR reads using MiXCR and keeps one entry per CDR3 protein. This table holds about 400,000 distinct CDR3 sequences, around 33% found once. Specimen: blood. All receptors come from a girl aged 5-17 years with multiple sclerosis. Both conserved end residues are part of each CDR3. Each record gives: V gene, clone size, D gene, J gene, CDR3 DNA, CDR3 protein. The D gene is left open where the match is weak. Clone size is given for some rows only: seen once, a few or many times, or a class if the clone is expanded.

v_call: TRBV15; clone_size: .; d_call: .; j_call: TRBJ2-3; cdr3_nt: TGTGCCACCAGCAGAGACGGACACAGCACAGATACGCAGTATTTT; cdr3_aa: CATSRDGHSTDTQYF
v_call: TRBV12-3/TRBV12-4; clone_size: .; d_call: .; j_call: TRBJ2-3; cdr3_nt: TGTGCCAACAGAGGGACAAGTGATTTCTCAGATACGCAGTATTTT; cdr3_aa: CANRGTSDFSDTQYF
v_call: TRBV18; clone_size: few; d_call: .; j_call: TRBJ2-3; cdr3_nt: TGTGCCGCCGACTCAAGGGGTACGCAGTATTTT; cdr3_aa: CAADSRGTQYF
v_call: TRBV12-3/TRBV12-4; clone_size: .; d_call: TRBD1; j_call: TRBJ2-7; cdr3_nt: TGTGCCAGCAGTTTAGGGGTTGGCAGGGGGCCCTACGAGCAGTACTTC; cdr3_aa: CASSLGVGRGPYEQYF
v_call: TRBV6-2/TRBV6-3; clone_size: .; d_call: TRBD1; j_call: TRBJ1-6; cdr3_nt: TGTGCCAGCGTTAACCCGACAGGGCCTTTGAATTCACCCCTCCACTTT; cdr3_aa: CASVNPTGPLNSPLHF
v_call: TRBV7-2; clone_size: .; d_call: .; j_call: TRBJ2-7; cdr3_nt: TGTGCCAGCAGCTTATCTACAGGGATTAGGAACGAGCAGTACTTC; cdr3_aa: CASSLSTGIRNEQYF
v_call: TRBV7-7; clone_size: few; d_call: TRBD2; j_call: TRBJ2-5; cdr3_nt: TGTGCTAGCAGCTTGGGCGGGGGGGCCCCAGAGACCCAGTACTTC; cdr3_aa: CASSLGGGAPETQYF
v_call: TRBV12-5; clone_size: .; d_call: TRBD1; j_call: TRBJ2-1; cdr3_nt: TGTGCTAGTGGTTCCTGGACAGGGAGGAATGAGCAGTTCTTC; cdr3_aa: CASGSWTGRNEQFF
v_call: TRBV27; clone_size: many; d_call: .; j_call: TRBJ2-3; cdr3_nt: TGTGCCAGCAGCCTCAAGGCCGGCCCCGATACGCAGTATTTT; cdr3_aa: CASSLKAGPDTQYF
v_call: TRBV20-1; clone_size: .; d_call: .; j_call: TRBJ1-6; cdr3_nt: TGCAGTGCTAGCTCGGCGGAGCGGTCCAATTCACCCCTCCACTTT; cdr3_aa: CSASSAERSNSPLHF
v_call: TRBV5-5; clone_size: once; d_call: .; j_call: TRBJ1-6; cdr3_nt: TGTGCCAGCAGACCCTTGGGGGGTGGTTATAATTCACCCCTCCACTTT; cdr3_aa: CASRPLGGGYNSPLHF
v_call: TRBV28; clone_size: .; d_call: TRBD1; j_call: TRBJ2-1; cdr3_nt: TGTGCCAGCAGTTCCCCCCGGGACAGGGGTAGCAATGAGCAGTTCTTC; cdr3_aa: CASSSPRDRGSNEQFF
v_call: TRBV7-9; clone_size: .; d_call: .; j_call: TRBJ2-2; cdr3_nt: TGTGCCAGCAGCCCTACACTGAGCACCGGGGAGCTGTTTTTT; cdr3_aa: CASSPTLSTGELFF
v_call: TRBV29-1; clone_size: .; d_call: TRBD1; j_call: TRBJ2-1; cdr3_nt: TGCAGCGTTGAACCGGGACAGGGCTCCTACAATGAGCAGTTCTTC; cdr3_aa: CSVEPGQGSYNEQFF
v_call: TRBV7-2; clone_size: few; d_call: TRBD1; j_call: TRBJ1-2; cdr3_nt: TGTGCCAGCAGCTATTACACAACAGGGGGCGATGGCTACACCTTC; cdr3_aa: CASSYYTTGGDGYTF
v_call: TRBV6-5; clone_size: .; d_call: .; j_call: TRBJ2-1; cdr3_nt: TGTGCCAGCAGTTACATGAGGGGCGACGATTACAATGAGCAGTTCTTC; cdr3_aa: CASSYMRGDDYNEQFF
v_call: TRBV7-2; clone_size: few; d_call: .; j_call: TRBJ1-6; cdr3_nt: TGTGCCAGCAGCTTAGAGTTCTGGAATTCACCCCTCCACTTT; cdr3_aa: CASSLEFWNSPLHF
v_call: TRBV12-3/TRBV12-4; clone_size: .; d_call: .; j_call: TRBJ1-4; cdr3_nt: TGTGCCAGCGGAATCTCGGGGCGGCATGAAAAACTGTTTTTT; cdr3_aa: CASGISGRHEKLFF
v_call: TRBV7-2; clone_size: .; d_call: .; j_call: TRBJ2-3; cdr3_nt: TGTGCCAGCAGCTCCGGGACCTCCCCATCCACAGATACGCAGTATTTT; cdr3_aa: CASSSGTSPSTDTQYF
v_call: TRBV12-3/TRBV12-4; clone_size: .; d_call: .; j_call: TRBJ2-4; cdr3_nt: TGTGCCAGCAGTCCGCCCCGAGACAGCCGTTCTGGAAACATTCAGTACTTC; cdr3_aa: CASSPPRDSRSGNIQYF
v_call: TRBV10-3; clone_size: once; d_call: TRBD1; j_call: TRBJ1-5; cdr3_nt: TGTGCCATCAGTGAGGGGGGACAGGGGCGCAATCAGCCCCAGCATTTT; cdr3_aa: CAISEGGQGRNQPQHF
v_call: TRBV7-2; clone_size: few; d_call: .; j_call: TRBJ2-3; cdr3_nt: TGTGCCAGCAGCTTTCAGAAAGGGGGCACAGATACGCAGTATTTT; cdr3_aa: CASSFQKGGTDTQYF
v_call: TRBV12-3/TRBV12-4; clone_size: few; d_call: .; j_call: TRBJ2-6; cdr3_nt: TGTGCCAGCAGGATCGGCAGCCGGGGCGTCCTGACTTTC; cdr3_aa: CASRIGSRGVLTF
v_call: TRBV4-3; clone_size: .; d_call: TRBD1; j_call: TRBJ1-2; cdr3_nt: TGCGCCAGCAGCCAAGACGCCGACAGGGCCCTTTATGGCTACACCTTC; cdr3_aa: CASSQDADRALYGYTF
v_call: TRBV25-1; clone_size: .; d_call: TRBD1; j_call: TRBJ1-2; cdr3_nt: TGTGCCAGCAGTGGCATGACAGGGGGCGGTGGCTACACCTTC; cdr3_aa: CASSGMTGGGGYTF
v_call: TRBV5-1; clone_size: few; d_call: TRBD1; j_call: TRBJ2-7; cdr3_nt: TGCGCCAGCAGCTTGCTTACAGGGGGTGACTACGAGCAGTACTTC; cdr3_aa: CASSLLTGGDYEQYF
v_call: TRBV14; clone_size: .; d_call: TRBD2; j_call: TRBJ2-1; cdr3_nt: TGTGCCAGCAGCCAAACAGCGGGAGGGGGAAATGAGCAGTTCTTC; cdr3_aa: CASSQTAGGGNEQFF